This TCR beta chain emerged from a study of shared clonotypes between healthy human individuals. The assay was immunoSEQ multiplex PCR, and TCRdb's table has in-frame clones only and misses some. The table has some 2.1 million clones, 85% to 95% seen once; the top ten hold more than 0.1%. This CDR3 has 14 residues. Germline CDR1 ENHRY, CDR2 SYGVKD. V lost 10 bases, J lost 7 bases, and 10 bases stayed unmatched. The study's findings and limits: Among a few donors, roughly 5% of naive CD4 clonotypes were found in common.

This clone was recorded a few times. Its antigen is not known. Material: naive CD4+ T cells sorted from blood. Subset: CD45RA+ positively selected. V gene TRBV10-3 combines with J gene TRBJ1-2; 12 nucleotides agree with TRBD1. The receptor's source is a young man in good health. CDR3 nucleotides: TGTGCCACATTAGGGACAGGGGGCTTACGTGGCTACACCTTC. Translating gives CATLGTGGLRGYTF.